The 32 T cell receptor beta chains given below trace back to one sample, sequenced in a study of CD8+CD57+ T cells in acquired aplastic anemia. Template material for TCR beta VDJ and CDR3 profiling consisted of genomic DNA. TCRdb itself ran the reads through MiXCR, one entry per CDR3 protein. The sample carries more than 100,000 distinct CDR3 sequences, 41% recorded once. The sequencing sample was made of sorted CD4+, CD8+, or CD8+CD57+ T cells (not recorded which) from PBMCs. Receptor source: a human donor in good health, serving as a control.

The chain uses TRBV6-2 or TRBV6-3 and TRBJ1-2; D is uncertain. CDR1 is MNHEY and CDR2 is SVGEGT in the germline V gene. This CDR3 spans 13 amino acids. The germline V and J ends were trimmed by 6 bases and 4 bases, with 12 bases remaining between them. This CDR3 reads CASRSTESYGYTF. The CDR3 DNA is TGTGCCAGCAGATCAACAGAGAGCTATGGCTACACCTTC.

In regard to this clonotype: The CDR3 carries no conserved terminal phenylalanine or tryptophan, so it likely arises from a read error. The chain is built from TRBV18 and TRBJ1-2; D gene unclear. From germline, CDR1 is KGHSH and CDR2 LQKENI. The length of the CDR3 is 15 residues. V shed 4 bases and J shed 4 bases, with 16 bases lying between them. CDR3 loop: CASSLRSTQSYGYTL. DNA of the CDR3: TGTGCCAGCTCACTTCGCTCGACACAGTCCTATGGCTACACCCTC.

The genes are TRBV7-9 and TRBJ1-5, with D hard to call. Germline V CDR1 and CDR2: SEHNR, FQNEAQ (reference sequence). V lost 5 bases, J lost 5 bases, and 10 bases lay in between. The length of the CDR3 is 13 residues. The CDR3 nucleotides are TGTGCCAGCAGCAGCACAGAGGATCAGCCCCAGCATTTT. This codes for CASSSTEDQPQHF.

The chain recombines TRBV4-3 with TRBJ1-3; D possibly corresponds to TRBD1 (5 bases). Trimming took off 1 base at V and 6 bases at J, with 16 bases between the two ends. CDR3 length equals 16 residues. The germline CDR1 and CDR2 sequences are LGHNA and YSLEER. CDR3 sequence reads: CASSQVHQGLENTIYF. The CDR3 DNA is TGCGCCAGCAGCCAAGTCCACCAGGGTTTGGAAAACACCATATATTTT.

V usage is TRBV11-2 and J usage is TRBJ1-4; a weak D match, TRBD1 (5 bases). Trimming pared 5 bases from V and 3 bases from J, leaving 13 bases between. From germline, CDR1 is SGHAT and CDR2 FQNNGV. The CDR3 contains 15 residues. CDR3 loop: CASSPGTYSNEKLFF. In DNA, the CDR3 is TGTGCCAGCAGCCCCGGGACCTACTCTAATGAAAAACTGTTTTTT.

The chain combines TRBV7-3 with TRBJ2-3; D not resolved. The CDR3 is 13 residues long. The germline V gene encodes CDR1 SGHTA and CDR2 FQGTGA. Trimming took 3 bases from V and 0 from J, leaving 4 bases between them. The CDR3 is CASSFYSTDTQYF. The CDR3 DNA sequence: TGTGCCAGCAGCTTTTACAGCACAGATACGCAGTATTTT.

V is TRBV5-4 and J is TRBJ1-2; no definite D call. This CDR3 has 14 residues. Trimming took 4 bases from V and 0 from J, leaving 10 bases between them. CDR1 and CDR2 from the germline V gene are SGHNT and YYREEE (reference sequence). The chain's CDR3 is CASSQAGANYGYTF. The CDR3, as DNA: TGTGCCAGCAGCCAAGCTGGAGCTAACTATGGCTACACCTTC.

The chain employs TRBV7-2 and TRBJ2-7; tentatively, D is TRBD1 (6 bases). V was trimmed by 5 bases and J by 0 bases, leaving 11 bases between them. CDR3 size: 14 residues. The V gene's germline CDR1 is SGHTA and CDR2 FQGNSA. The CDR3 DNA reads as TGTGCCAGCAGCCAACGGACAGACTCCTACGAGCAGTACTTC. Translation: CASSQRTDSYEQYF.

The genes are TRBV4-1 and TRBJ2-5; D is perhaps TRBD2 (6 bases). Germline lookup yields CDR1 MGHRA and CDR2 YSYEKL. V was clipped by 1 base and J by 10 bases, with 28 bases between them. The CDR3 consists of 18 residues. The CDR3 reads CASSQGLLGGGSEIIQYF. CDR3 nucleotide sequence: TGCGCCAGCAGCCAAGGACTCCTCGGGGGTGGTAGCGAGATTATCCAGTACTTC.

The chain has TRBV19 and TRBJ1-2; D call uncertain. The CDR3 has 11 residues. Trimming removed 7 bases at V and 11 bases at J, with 14 bases between. Germline loops: CDR1 LNHDA, CDR2 SQIVND (reference sequence). CDR3 in amino acids: CASTGRFGYTF. The CDR3 DNA reads as TGTGCCAGTACAGGACGATTCGGGTACACCTTC.

This clonotype came up a few times. The chain uses TRBV29-1 and TRBJ2-7; D gene uncertain. The CDR3 loop spans 10 amino acids. Trimming stripped 4 bases from V and 6 bases from J, with 7 bases between. The V gene's germline CDR1 is SQVTM and CDR2 ANQGSEA. CDR3 region: CSVGVSEQYF. The DNA of the CDR3 is TGCAGCGTTGGTGTCAGCGAGCAGTACTTC.

The chain recombines TRBV7-7 with TRBJ2-7; 7 bases map to TRBD2. The length of the CDR3 is 15 residues. The germline V gene encodes CDR1 SSHAT and CDR2 FNYEAQ (reference sequence). The trim removed 5 bases at V and 6 bases at J, leaving 13 bases unmatched. The CDR3 loop is CASSRSGLGQREQYF. The CDR3 coding sequence is TGTGCCAGCAGCCGGAGCGGACTAGGCCAGCGCGAGCAGTACTTC.

On this clonotype itself: Compared with germline, one end of the junction differs, possibly owing to a read error. The V call is TRBV10-3, the J call TRBJ1-1, with TRBD1 matching over 8 bases. Looked up from germline, CDR1 is ENHRY and CDR2 is SYGVKD. This CDR3 spans 12 amino acids. CDR3 sequence: CASSSRTGLTFF. As DNA, the CDR3 is TGTGCCAGCAGTTCCCGGACAGGGCTAACATTCTTT.

This chain joins TRBV3-1 and TRBJ2-4; 7 positions agree with TRBD1. This CDR3 has 18 amino acids. Germline V gives CDR1 LGHDT, CDR2 YNNKEL (reference sequence). V dropped 4 bases and J dropped 0; count of bases not matched to a gene: 12. CDR3 coding DNA: TGTGCCAGCAGCCGGGACAGTAAAAGTGGCGTAGCCAAAAACATTCAGTACTTC. Amino acids: CASSRDSKSGVAKNIQYF.

There are many counts of this clonotype. The rearrangement uses TRBV11-2 and TRBJ2-5, with D possibly being TRBD1 (6 bases). CDR1 and CDR2 (germline): SGHAT, FQNNGV. The CDR3 has 16 amino acids. V lost 3 bases and J 1 base, leaving 15 bases between the germline ends. The CDR3 sequence: CASSFSGTHPQETQYF. The CDR3 coding sequence is TGTGCCAGCAGCTTCTCCGGGACACATCCCCAAGAGACCCAGTACTTC.

This clonotype was counted at least ten times. CDR3 bases: TGCAGTGCTGAGGGAAATGAGCAGTTCTTC. The encoded protein is CSAEGNEQFF. This chain uses TRBV20-1 with TRBJ2-1, with a possible D match to TRBD2 (5 bases). V lost 5 bases to trimming and J lost 7 bases, with 6 bases between them. The germline V gene encodes CDR1 DFQATT and CDR2 SNEGSKA (reference sequence). CDR3 length equals 10 residues.

With respect to this clonotype: This may be a read error, as it is one base from a much larger clone. The genes are TRBV27 and TRBJ2-5; TRBD2 aligns across 9 bases. The CDR3 is 17 residues long. CDR1 and CDR2 from the germline V gene are MNHEY and SMNVEV (reference sequence). V was pared by 3 bases and J by 4 bases, with 12 bases of the junction left unmatched. The CDR3 nucleotides read TGTGCCAGCAGTTTCTGGACTGGCGGGAGGGCCCCAGAGACCCAGTACTTC. Translation gives CASSFWTGGRAPETQYF.

This clonotype was recorded only once. The genes are TRBV7-9 and TRBJ2-5; TRBD2 matches 7 bases. The CDR3 loop spans 13 amino acids. With 8 bases clipped from V and 5 bases from J, the junction kept 8 bases outside the gene matches. The germline gives CDR1 SEHNR, CDR2 FQNEAQ (reference sequence). Here the CDR3 reads CASGNSGWETQYF. The CDR3 nucleotides read TGTGCCAGCGGGAATAGCGGGTGGGAGACCCAGTACTTC.

This clonotype appeared once. This CDR3 is CATSSWGTDTQYF. In DNA, the CDR3 is TGTGCCACCAGCAGCTGGGGTACAGATACGCAGTATTTT. The chain is built from TRBV15 and TRBJ2-3; D uncertain. V was shortened by 3 bases and J by 3 bases, with 7 bases between the two germline ends. This CDR3 has 13 amino acids. Germline V CDR1 and CDR2: LNHNV, YYDKDF (reference sequence).

The chain is built from TRBV9 and TRBJ2-1, with D possibly matching TRBD2 (6 bases). V was clipped by 3 bases and J by 9 bases, with 13 bases between them. The CDR3 runs to 13 residues. From germline, CDR1 is SGDLS and CDR2 YYNGEE. Here the CDR3 reads CASSARLGSEQFF. CDR3 DNA: TGTGCCAGCAGCGCACGCCTCGGGAGTGAGCAGTTCTTC.

At least ten counts were recorded for this clonotype. V is TRBV11-2 and J is TRBJ1-1; the match to TRBD1 covers 9 bases. J was trimmed by 4 bases and V by 5 bases; bases with no gene match: 5. The CDR3 contains 14 residues. Germline V gives CDR1 SGHAT, CDR2 FQNNGV. The CDR3 loop reads CASSLMTGGTEAFF. The CDR3 DNA reads TGTGCCAGCAGCCTCATGACAGGGGGCACTGAAGCTTTCTTT.

This clonotype was seen only a few times. A much larger clone lies one base from this, so it may be a read error. Because the CDR3 is missing its conserved closing phenylalanine or tryptophan, this is likely a read error. This chain links TRBV25-1 with TRBJ1-1; 7 bases are a match to TRBD1. This CDR3 has 13 amino acids. Losses at the gene ends were 1 base for V and 10 bases for J; bases not matched to a gene: 6. Per the germline V gene, CDR1 is MGHDK and CDR2 is SYGVNS. The CDR3, as DNA: TGTGCCAGCAGTGAATGGGCCAGGGGGGTAGCTTTCCTT. Translated, it gives CASSEWARGVAFL.

The CDR3 spells CSVEDLTGRYYGYTF. The CDR3 DNA is TGCAGCGTTGAAGATCTAACAGGGAGGTACTATGGCTACACCTTC. V gene TRBV29-1 combines with J gene TRBJ1-2; tentatively, D is TRBD1 (6 bases). Germline assignment: CDR1 SQVTM and CDR2 ANQGSEA. The CDR3 is 15 residues long. With 0 bases removed from V and 3 bases from J, the gap between germline ends came to 14 bases.

Turning to this clonotype: Just one base apart from a much larger clone, this may be a read error. This chain uses TRBV20-1 with TRBJ2-1, with TRBD2 matching over 9 bases. This CDR3 is built from 13 residues. V shed 6 bases, J shed 4 bases, and the junction held 4 bases outside the gene matches. From germline, CDR1 is DFQATT and CDR2 SNEGSKA (reference sequence). CDR3 protein: CSAAGGLYNEQFF. CDR3 sequence (DNA): TGCAGTGCGGCGGGGGGGCTGTACAATGAGCAGTTCTTC.

This clonotype showed up many times. Given the absence of the conserved phenylalanine or tryptophan at the CDR3 end, a read error is likely. The chain combines TRBV20-1 with TRBJ2-3, with 9 bases identical to TRBD1. This CDR3 is 13 amino acids long. Germline V lookup: CDR1 DFQATT, CDR2 SNEGSKA (reference sequence). V gave up 6 bases and J gave up 1 base; unmatched junction bases: 2. The CDR3 sequence is CSAWTGGTDTQYL. The CDR3 DNA is TGCAGTGCATGGACAGGGGGCACAGATACGCAGTATCTT.

This clonotype was detected a few times. The chain recombines TRBV12-5 with TRBJ1-1; TRBD1 is a possible D gene (6 bases). The CDR3 contains 15 residues. Deletions cut 2 bases from V and 5 bases from J, with 15 bases between. Germline V lookup: CDR1 LGHNT, CDR2 FRNRAP. The CDR3 nucleotides read TGTGCTAGTGGTTTGTCCCCATGGGGGCGGACTGAAGCTTTCTTT. Residues: CASGLSPWGRTEAFF.

There are many counts of this clonotype. The rearrangement links TRBV28 to TRBJ1-6; 7 positions match TRBD1. The V gene's germline CDR1 is MDHEN and CDR2 SYDVKM. The ends lost 5 bases at V and 13 bases at J; junction bases unmatched: 8. The CDR3 runs to 13 residues. CDR3 residues: CASSTGQAFPLHF. The CDR3 bases are TGTGCCAGCAGTACCGGACAGGCCTTTCCCCTCCACTTT.

This clonotype was seen at least ten times. The rearrangement links TRBV6-6 to TRBJ1-5, with D perhaps matching TRBD1 (6 bases). Germline V lookup: CDR1 MNHNY, CDR2 SVGAGI (reference sequence). V was shortened by 5 bases and J by 4 bases, with 15 bases between the two germline ends. The CDR3 length is 15 residues. CDR3 protein: CASSRQGTGNQPQHF. The CDR3 coding sequence is TGTGCCAGCAGTAGACAAGGAACAGGGAATCAGCCCCAGCATTTT.

This clonotype came up many times. In DNA, the CDR3 is TGCAGTGCTAGAGGAAGGACGCAAGTATTTAACACCGGGGAGCTGTTTTTT. Protein product: CSARGRTQVFNTGELFF. The rearrangement uses TRBV20-1 and TRBJ2-2; no definite D call. V was shortened by 1 base and J by 2 bases, with 17 bases between the two germline ends. The CDR3 has 17 amino acids. CDR1 and CDR2 (germline): DFQATT, SNEGSKA (reference sequence).

This clonotype was counted only a few times. The V gene is TRBV20-1, the J gene TRBJ2-1; TRBD2 aligns across 10 bases. Germline V gene data show CDR1 as DFQATT and CDR2 as SNEGSKA (reference sequence). The V segment lost 1 base and the J segment 6 bases; nucleotides outside the gene matches: 9. The CDR3 extends over 16 amino acids. The CDR3 here is CSARAEREGRANEQFF. CDR3 sequence (DNA): TGCAGTGCTAGAGCGGAGCGGGAGGGCCGGGCCAATGAGCAGTTCTTC.

This clonotype has at least ten counts. The genes are TRBV3-1 and TRBJ1-4; no definite D call. CDR3 length: 14 amino acids. V was clipped by 0 bases and J by 10 bases, with 12 bases between them. Germline CDR1 is LGHDT and CDR2 is YNNKEL (reference sequence). The CDR3 nucleotides are TGTGCCAGCAGCCAAGAGGCGGTCGTGGGAAAACTGTTTTTT. It specifies CASSQEAVVGKLFF.

This clonotype was detected many times. The V and J genes are TRBV9 and TRBJ1-1, with D perhaps TRBD1 (6 bases). Germline V gene sequence: CDR1 SGDLS, CDR2 YYNGEE. The CDR3 runs to 15 residues. The V and J ends lost 4 bases and 1 base respectively, with 14 bases between them. CDR3 in DNA: TGTGCCAGCAGCCTGTACGTGGGACAGAACACTGAAGCTTTCTTT. Translation gives CASSLYVGQNTEAFF.